This entry lists 18 T cell receptor beta chains sequenced from one sample in a study of neurological immune-mediated disorders. TCRdb reanalysed the 5' RACE reads using MiXCR and keeps one entry per CDR3 protein. Among 30,000 to 45,000 distinct CDR3 sequences listed, roughly 12% were seen once. The specimen sequenced was CD4+ T cells from blood. The receptors derive from a woman aged 30 to 39 with HTLV-1-associated myelopathy (HAM/TSP).

J is TRBJ2-2 and V is TRBV2; 7 bases agree with TRBD1. V was pared by 6 bases and J by 5 bases, with 9 bases of the junction left unmatched. CDR1 is SNHLY, CDR2 FYNNEI, per germline. This CDR3 region has 15 residues. The CDR3 loop is CASRTDRVETGELFF. The CDR3 nucleotides are TGTGCCAGCAGGACCGACAGGGTGGAGACCGGGGAGCTGTTTTTT. Variable domain in full (rest from reference TRBV2 and TRBJ2-2): EPEVTQTPSHQVTQMGQEVILRCVPISNHLYFYWYRQILGQKVEFLVSFYNNEISEKSEIFDDQFSVERPDGSNFTLKIRSTKLEDSAMYFCASRTDRVETGELFFGEGSRLTVL.

This clonotype has ten or more counts. The chain recombines TRBV5-1 with TRBJ2-2; D remains unclear. Germline CDR1 is SGHRS and CDR2 is YFSETQ. The CDR3 contains 13 residues. Trimming removed 4 bases from V and 3 bases from J, with 7 bases in between. The CDR3 region has the DNA TGCGCCAGCAGCGTAGGATACACCGGGGAGCTGTTTTTT. It is translated as CASSVGYTGELFF.

This clonotype was observed many times. The chain recombines TRBV2 with TRBJ1-2, with D tentatively TRBD1 (5 bases). This CDR3 has 15 residues. The V end was cut by 2 bases, the J end by 0 bases, with 10 bases between. Germline V gene sequence: CDR1 SNHLY, CDR2 FYNNEI. CDR3 amino acids: CASSEQPGPNYGYTF. The CDR3 DNA sequence: TGTGCCAGCAGTGAACAGCCGGGGCCTAACTATGGCTACACCTTC.

V is TRBV11-2 and J is TRBJ2-3; the D call may be TRBD1 or TRBD2 (6 bases each). CDR3 length: 16 amino acids. Per germline, CDR1 SGHAT and CDR2 FQNNGV. V was shortened by 3 bases and J by 1 base, with 14 bases between the two germline ends. Here the CDR3 DNA reads TGTGCCAGCAGCTTTTTAGGGGGGTGGTGCACAGATACGCAGTATTTT. As protein: CASSFLGGWCTDTQYF.

This clonotype was counted many times. The chain joins TRBV5-1 to TRBJ1-4; 7 positions agree with TRBD1. Germline V gene lookup returns CDR1 SGHRS and CDR2 YFSETQ. J gave up 5 bases and V 4 bases, and 11 bases lay outside the gene matches. The CDR3 loop spans 16 amino acids. The CDR3 loop reads CASSPSAGGFNEKLFF. The CDR3 DNA sequence: TGCGCCAGCAGCCCTAGTGCAGGGGGGTTCAATGAAAAACTGTTTTTT.

This clonotype came up many times. The chain carries TRBV5-1 and TRBJ2-1; no definite D call. Between the trimmed V and J ends, which lost 0 bases and 3 bases, there was a span of 10 bases. Germline CDR1 SGHRS, CDR2 YFSETQ. This CDR3 region has 15 residues. CDR3 sequence reads: CASSLATGSYNEQFF. CDR3 sequence (DNA): TGCGCCAGCAGCTTGGCTACGGGTAGCTACAATGAGCAGTTCTTC.

This clonotype was seen at least ten times. The genes are TRBV18 and TRBJ2-2; the D call may be TRBD1 or TRBD2 (5 bases each). There are 15 residues in the CDR3. The V gene lost 2 bases and the J gene lost 3 bases, with 10 bases spanning the gap. The germline CDR1 and CDR2 sequences are KGHSH and LQKENI. The CDR3 protein is CASSPGGRHTGELFF. DNA for the CDR3: TGTGCCAGCTCACCAGGGGGACGACACACCGGGGAGCTGTTTTTT.

There are many counts of this clonotype. V and J are TRBV5-1 and TRBJ2-7; a possible D gene is TRBD2 (6 bases). Germline lookup yields CDR1 SGHRS and CDR2 YFSETQ. Trimming removed 5 bases at V and 5 bases at J, with 20 bases between. The CDR3 contains 15 residues. The CDR3 loop is CASSSAGTLWDEQYF. CDR3 sequence (DNA): TGCGCCAGCAGTTCTGCGGGGACCCTGTGGGACGAGCAGTACTTC.

This clonotype was picked up many times. The V gene is TRBV18, the J gene TRBJ2-7; D is undetermined. The CDR3 contains 13 residues. CDR1 is KGHSH, CDR2 LQKENI, per germline. V shed 2 bases and J shed 0 bases, with 5 bases lying between them. The CDR3, as DNA: TGTGCCAGCTCACCAGGTAGCTCCTACGAGCAGTACTTC. Its translation: CASSPGSSYEQYF.

This clonotype has ten or more counts. V and J are TRBV2 and TRBJ2-2, with a possible D match to TRBD1 (7 bases). The CDR3 spans 17 residues. V lost 7 bases, J lost 0 bases, and 18 bases lay in between. CDR1 and CDR2 (germline): SNHLY, FYNNEI. The CDR3 nucleotides read TGTGCCAGCACCGGAGGGACAGCAAGTTCGAACACCGGGGAGCTGTTTTTT. Translated: CASTGGTASSNTGELFF.

This clonotype was seen at least ten times. The V and J genes are TRBV5-1 and TRBJ2-1; 7 bases fit TRBD1. V dropped 3 bases and J dropped 5; count of bases not matched to a gene: 17. The CDR3 is made up of 18 amino acids. The germline gives CDR1 SGHRS, CDR2 YFSETQ. CDR3 nucleotides: TGCGCCAGCAGCTGGGGACAGAACACTATGTCACCAAACAATGAGCAGTTCTTC. Encoded protein: CASSWGQNTMSPNNEQFF.

In the case of this clonotype: A junction boundary mismatches the germline segment, possibly from a read error. This chain connects TRBV5-1 to TRBJ1-2; no clear D gene. The CDR3 is 16 residues long. The germline V gene has CDR1 SGHRS and CDR2 YFSETQ. This CDR3 reads CANSLGSRQRAYGYTF. As DNA, the CDR3 is TGCGCCAACAGCTTGGGGTCCCGGCAGAGGGCCTATGGCTACACCTTC.

This clonotype was counted a few times. The chain recombines TRBV2 with TRBJ1-3; tentative D call: TRBD1 (6 bases). CDR1 and CDR2 (germline): SNHLY, FYNNEI. The CDR3 is made up of 13 amino acids. CDR3 sequence (DNA): TGTGCTTTGTCAGGGGACTCTGGAAACACCATATATTTT. Its translation is CALSGDSGNTIYF.

This clonotype has a count of ten or more. The chain has TRBV5-1 and TRBJ2-7; TRBD1 is a possible D gene (6 bases). This CDR3 is 14 amino acids long. From germline, CDR1 is SGHRS and CDR2 YFSETQ. V lost 2 bases and J 5 bases, leaving 14 bases between the germline ends. The CDR3 nucleotides read TGCGCCAGCAGCTTTGAGGGGGAAATGAACGAGCAGTACTTC. Amino acids: CASSFEGEMNEQYF.

By share, this clonotype ranks as large. The chain is built from TRBV20-1 and TRBJ1-2; TRBD1 is a possible D gene (6 bases). The length of the CDR3 is 14 residues. Germline CDR1 DFQATT, CDR2 SNEGSKA (reference sequence). Trimming took off 0 bases at V and 4 bases at J, with 12 bases between the two ends. The CDR3 loop is CSARDGRGAYGYTF. The CDR3 DNA reads TGCAGTGCTAGAGATGGAAGGGGGGCCTATGGCTACACCTTC.

This clonotype was observed at least ten times. The V and J genes are TRBV11-3 and TRBJ2-1; D perhaps matches TRBD1 (6 bases). The V gene's germline CDR1 is SGHNT and CDR2 YENEEA. The V gene lost 3 bases and the J gene lost 12 bases, with 12 bases spanning the gap. The length of the CDR3 is 12 residues. The CDR3 spells CASSFYRVSQFF. Here the CDR3 DNA reads TGTGCCAGCAGCTTTTACAGGGTTTCGCAGTTCTTC.

Comment on this clonotype: A read error may explain this, as a much larger clone is one base away. The V gene is TRBV5-6, the J gene TRBJ2-3; D might be TRBD2 (5 bases). Germline V gene lookup returns CDR1 SGHDT and CDR2 YYEEEE. The CDR3 consists of 16 residues. The DNA for the CDR3 is TGTGTCAGCAGCTTGGACGGTTTAGCGTCATCAGATACGCAGTATTTT. This codes for CVSSLDGLASSDTQYF.

This clonotype has ten or more counts. The chain recombines TRBV20-1 with TRBJ1-1; no firm D call. V shed 1 base and J shed 11 bases, with 11 bases lying between them. Germline V gives CDR1 DFQATT, CDR2 SNEGSKA (reference sequence). The CDR3 totals 11 residues. The CDR3 nucleotides are TGCAGTGCTAGAGGGGCAGTTGACGCTTTCTTT. It encodes CSARGAVDAFF.